This is a list of T cell receptor beta chains from one sample in a study of shared clonotypes between healthy human individuals. Produced via immunoSEQ multiplex PCR; TCRdb's table is partial and in-frame only. The sample contains more than 2,000,000 clones, 85% to 95% of which appear only once. The source material was naive CD4+ T cells sorted from blood. These TCRs come from a man aged 18-30 years in good health. CDR3s leave out the opening cysteine and the closing phenylalanine or tryptophan.

v_call: TRBV6-6
j_call: TRBJ2-7
cdr3_aa: ASSPDRYSYEQY

v_call: TRBV10-3
j_call: TRBJ1-1
cdr3_aa: AIKKQLNTEAF

v_call: TRBV18
j_call: TRBJ1-2
cdr3_aa: ASSPMGYYGYT

v_call: TRBV6-5
j_call: TRBJ2-2
cdr3_aa: ASSYTGTGELF

v_call: TRBV29-1
j_call: TRBJ1-2
cdr3_aa: SVVGGNTDGHT

v_call: TRBV10-3
j_call: TRBJ1-2
cdr3_aa: AISDGTHYGYT

v_call: TRBV9
j_call: TRBJ1-4
cdr3_aa: ASSVEEEKLF

v_call: TRBV7-9
j_call: TRBJ2-1
cdr3_aa: ASSLGVGGSLSYNEQF

v_call: TRBV6-5
j_call: TRBJ1-2
cdr3_aa: ASSYAGVSNYGYT

v_call: TRBV2
j_call: TRBJ2-1
cdr3_aa: ASSVSASASHNEQF

v_call: TRBV21-1
j_call: TRBJ1-1
cdr3_aa: ASSKGRVTGGGTEAF

v_call: TRBV9
j_call: TRBJ2-2
cdr3_aa: ASSVVAGGSTGELF

v_call: TRBV5-1
j_call: TRBJ2-1
cdr3_aa: ASSSLEGLNEQF

v_call: TRBV5-1
j_call: TRBJ2-3
cdr3_aa: ASSYGTSGLGGGTDTQY

v_call: TRBV9
j_call: TRBJ1-3
cdr3_aa: ASSTDSLGNTIY

v_call: TRBV6-5
j_call: TRBJ1-4
cdr3_aa: ASSYSRGNNEKLF

v_call: TRBV27
j_call: -
cdr3_aa: ASSTRQGGYEQY

v_call: TRBV7-2
j_call: TRBJ2-1
cdr3_aa: ASSPRDRRYNEQF

v_call: TRBV25-1
j_call: TRBJ1-1
cdr3_aa: ASSGDRTEAF

v_call: TRBV10-3
j_call: TRBJ2-5
cdr3_aa: AISESTGLETQY

v_call: TRBV10-3
j_call: TRBJ2-2
cdr3_aa: AISDPLRQYAGLF

v_call: TRBV19
j_call: TRBJ1-1
cdr3_aa: ASRTQGSTEAF

v_call: TRBV14
j_call: TRBJ2-5
cdr3_aa: ASSLGARETQY

v_call: TRBV10-3
j_call: TRBJ2-3
cdr3_aa: AISEGLAGITDTQY

v_call: TRBV7-9
j_call: TRBJ2-3
cdr3_aa: ASSLRGPDTQY

v_call: TRBV12-5
j_call: TRBJ1-2
cdr3_aa: ASGSGQGYGYT

v_call: TRBV9
j_call: TRBJ2-1
cdr3_aa: ASNRRGAGDGNEQF

v_call: TRBV28
j_call: TRBJ1-1
cdr3_aa: ASSQEGAGNTEAF

v_call: TRBV6-1
j_call: TRBJ2-7
cdr3_aa: ASSEGAGGLRKPYEQY

v_call: TRBV27
j_call: TRBJ2-7
cdr3_aa: ATIELGGPRGYEQY

v_call: TRBV2
j_call: TRBJ1-2
cdr3_aa: ASSETGGTNYNYGYT

v_call: TRBV7-9
j_call: TRBJ2-2
cdr3_aa: ASSLPTGKGNTGELF

v_call: TRBV6-5
j_call: TRBJ2-1
cdr3_aa: ASSPGTSGNDEQF

v_call: TRBV25-1
j_call: TRBJ2-5
cdr3_aa: ASSFTGTSGRETQY